Only one count was recorded for the clone carrying this T cell receptor (beta chain). Its antigen is unknown. These data are taken from a study of CD4+ T cells in melanoma. General observations from the study: Reportedly, melanoma neoantigen-specific CD4+ T cells showed varied differentiation states. A reported correlation linked neoantigen-specific CD4+ T cells to CD8+, macrophage and B cell function.

The CDR3 runs 13 residues. V lost 6 bases to trimming and J lost 5 bases, with 13 bases between them. Germline V gives CDR1 SQVTM, CDR2 ANQGSEA. The protocol was immunoSEQ multiplex PCR, while the TCRdb copy is restricted to in-frame clones and leaves out a portion. Of about 14,000 clones in the sample, roughly two thirds were seen once. The sequenced material came from cells from a culture (not recorded whether cultured in vitro). The receptor was derived from a human donor with melanoma. The gene calls are TRBV29-1 and TRBJ2-2; D remains unclear. As DNA, the CDR3 is TGCAGCGTCGGACGTGCTACGACCGGGGAGCTGTTTTTT. This gives the protein CSVGRATTGELFF.